This T cell receptor beta chain was captured in a study of cytomegalovirus exposure and HLA in healthy donors. General study points: A few CMV-associated chains were confirmed in vitro to be specific for CMV antigens. An analysis done earlier found most TCR beta V segments productive about 90% or about 30% of the time.

The PCR contained 60 Vbeta and 13 Jbeta primers. Only in-frame clones appear in the TCRdb table, and some are missing; sequencing was by immunoSEQ multiplex PCR. Seen here are about 160,000 clones, around 67% observed once, and the top ten hold roughly 4.4%. Looked up from germline, CDR1 is SEHNR and CDR2 is FQNEAQ (reference sequence). The CDR3 has 15 amino acids. V was trimmed by 1 base and J by 4 bases, leaving 12 bases between them. Note on this clone: Its matching antigen is unknown.

The V call is TRBV7-9, the J call TRBJ2-3; D ambiguous. The clonotype originates from a woman aged 18 to 35 in good health and CMV-seropositive. Sequenced sample: PBMCs. For the CDR3, the DNA is TGTGCCAGCAGCTTAGAGGTTAGCATTGCAGATACGCAGTATTTT. Protein sequence: CASSLEVSIADTQYF.